The next 27 T cell receptor beta chains were all read from a single sample in a study of OX40 agonist ivuxolimab in advanced cancers. Repertoires were generated with immunoSEQ multiplex PCR, while TCRdb's copy carries only in-frame clones and drops some. The profile shows some 60,000 clones, around 85% of them singletons. The sample was CD4+ or CD8+ T cells sorted from blood, taken in a trial of the OX40 agonist ivuxolimab. Receptor source: an adult with an advanced solid tumor such as melanoma, head and neck, liver or kidney cancer.

This chain connects TRBV6-6 to TRBJ1-2; 9 bases match TRBD1. The CDR3 has 11 amino acids. The V and J ends lost 9 bases and 6 bases, in that order; junction bases with no gene match: 2. CDR1 and CDR2 from the germline V gene are MNHNY and SVGAGI (reference sequence). Written as DNA, the CDR3 is TGTGCCAGTGGGACAGGGAATGGCTACACCTTC. This encodes CASGTGNGYTF.

The V gene is TRBV9, the J gene TRBJ1-1; no definite D call. This CDR3 is 13 amino acids long. Trimming stripped 2 bases from V and 0 bases from J, with 5 bases between. The V gene's germline CDR1 is SGDLS and CDR2 YYNGEE. The CDR3 DNA reads TGTGCCAGCAGCGTGGTGATGAACACTGAAGCTTTCTTT. Protein product: CASSVVMNTEAFF.

This CDR3 reads CASSPGHSNTEAFF. In DNA, the CDR3 is TGTGCCAGCTCACCGGGACACTCGAACACTGAAGCTTTCTTT. The rearrangement links TRBV18 to TRBJ1-1, with D possibly TRBD1 on 6 matching bases. This CDR3 comprises 14 residues. V was trimmed by 3 bases and J by 1 base, leaving 9 bases between them. Germline assignment: CDR1 KGHSH and CDR2 LQKENI.

CDR3 nucleotide sequence: TGCAGCGTTGTACGGCTACCTCAAGAGACCCAGTACTTC. Its protein product is CSVVRLPQETQYF. This chain uses TRBV29-1 with TRBJ2-5; D unresolved. Trimming removed 4 bases at V and 2 bases at J, with 11 bases between. Germline V gene data show CDR1 as SQVTM and CDR2 as ANQGSEA. The CDR3 is made up of 13 amino acids.

The chain employs TRBV5-1 and TRBJ2-7; D possibly corresponds to TRBD1 (6 bases). The CDR3 spans 14 residues. V dropped 2 bases and J dropped 6 bases, with 15 bases sitting between them. Germline CDR1 reads SGHRS; CDR2 reads YFSETQ. As DNA, the CDR3 is TGCGCCAGCAGCTTCGGAGAACAGGGAAGCGAGCAGTACTTC. This codes for CASSFGEQGSEQYF.

The chain couples TRBV6-5 to TRBJ2-6; tentative D call: TRBD1 (5 bases). The germline V gene encodes CDR1 MNHEY and CDR2 SVGAGI. V was cut by 2 bases and J by 3 bases, with 11 bases left in between. The CDR3 is 16 amino acids. CDR3 sequence: CASSYGRASGANVLTF. CDR3 nucleotides: TGTGCCAGCAGTTACGGCAGGGCAAGTGGGGCCAACGTCCTGACTTTC.

The gene calls are TRBV18 and TRBJ1-1; no clear D gene. Trimming removed 4 bases at V and 7 bases at J, with 16 bases between. The CDR3 consists of 14 residues. Per the germline V gene, CDR1 is KGHSH and CDR2 is LQKENI. CDR3 nucleotides: TGTGCCAGCTCACTCTATGCGGATCAAGGTGAAGCTTTCTTT. Its translation: CASSLYADQGEAFF.

The chain carries TRBV13 and TRBJ2-1; TRBD1 is a possible D gene (5 bases). Trimming removed 0 bases from V and 2 bases from J, with 11 bases in between. CDR1 and CDR2 (germline): PRHDT, FYEKMQ (reference sequence). The length of the CDR3 is 16 residues. The CDR3 spells CASSLGPDTPYNEQFF. CDR3 nucleotides: TGTGCCAGCAGCTTAGGCCCGGACACCCCCTACAATGAGCAGTTCTTC.

The genes are TRBV7-9 and TRBJ1-3; no firm D call. The ends were cut back, 6 bases at V and 4 bases at J, with 13 bases in the middle. Germline CDR1 SEHNR, CDR2 FQNEAQ (reference sequence). The length of the CDR3 is 14 residues. DNA of the CDR3: TGTGCCAGCAGGGACGGCGGAAGAGGAAACACCATATATTTT. Protein sequence: CASRDGGRGNTIYF.

The chain has TRBV20-1 and TRBJ1-1; D uncertain. Trimming took off 0 bases at V and 6 bases at J, with 5 bases between the two ends. The germline gives CDR1 DFQATT, CDR2 SNEGSKA (reference sequence). There are 11 residues in the CDR3. The CDR3 nucleotides are TGCAGTGCTAGAGATAGGGCTGAAGCTTTCTTT. Amino acids: CSARDRAEAFF.

In this sample, this clone turned up a few times. The chain joins TRBV7-8 to TRBJ1-4; D perhaps matches TRBD1 (5 bases). The CDR3 loop spans 14 amino acids. V gave up 4 bases and J gave up 7 bases, with 13 bases separating them. From germline, CDR1 is SGHVS and CDR2 FQNEAQ. CDR3 DNA: TGTGCCAGCAGCTCCGGGACCATTGGTGAAAAACTGTTTTTT. It encodes CASSSGTIGEKLFF. The entire variable domain, with the rest obtained from reference TRBV7-8 and TRBJ1-4, is as follows: GAGVSQSPRYKVAKRGQDVALRCDPISGHVSLFWYQQALGQGPEFLTYFQNEAQLDKSGLPSDRFFAERPEGSVSTLKIQRTQQEDSAVYLCASSSGTIGEKLFFGSGTQLSVL.

Only one count was recorded for this clone. As DNA, the CDR3 is TGTGCCAGCAGCCCCAGGGGTCAAACCGACGAGCAGTACTTC. Amino acid sequence: CASSPRGQTDEQYF. The rearrangement joins TRBV7-3 to TRBJ2-7; the D gene is possibly TRBD1 (6 bases). The germline gives CDR1 SGHTA, CDR2 FQGTGA. The CDR3 is made up of 14 amino acids. The V end was cut by 5 bases, the J end by 5 bases, with 16 bases between.

This clone was detected a few times. The V call is TRBV5-1, the J call TRBJ2-7; the match to TRBD2 covers 7 bases. The CDR3 is 15 amino acids. Germline-derived CDR1 and CDR2 are SGHRS and YFSETQ. The V segment lost 0 bases and the J segment 5 bases; nucleotides outside the gene matches: 8. The CDR3 sequence: CASSLAGGPLNEQYF. CDR3 DNA sequence: TGCGCCAGCAGCTTGGCGGGAGGCCCCCTTAACGAGCAGTACTTC.

Of note for this clone: An end of the junction does not agree with germline; a read error may underlie this. CDR3 in amino acids: CASSQWDSGTQYF. The CDR3 nucleotides are TGTGCTAGCAGCCAGTGGGACAGCGGGACCCAGTACTTC. V is TRBV7-7 and J is TRBJ2-5; TRBD1 agrees at 7 bases. This CDR3 has 13 residues. The germline gives CDR1 SSHAT, CDR2 FNYEAQ (reference sequence).

The V and J genes are TRBV2 and TRBJ2-7; D ambiguous. Between the trimmed V and J ends, which lost 0 bases and 0 bases, there was a span of 9 bases. The CDR3 runs to 15 residues. In germline, CDR1 is SNHLY, CDR2 FYNNEI. CDR3 bases: TGTGCCAGCAGTGAAGCGGGGTTTAGCTCCTACGAGCAGTACTTC. This codes for CASSEAGFSSYEQYF.

The V and J genes are TRBV29-1 and TRBJ2-7, with D perhaps given as TRBD1 or TRBD2 (5 bases each). V lost 5 bases to trimming and J lost 5 bases, with 10 bases between them. Germline values: CDR1 SQVTM, CDR2 ANQGSEA. The CDR3 extends over 11 amino acids. The DNA for the CDR3 is TGCAGCGTTTCTACGGGGCACGAGCAGTACTTC. Translation gives CSVSTGHEQYF.

The gene calls are TRBV6-6 and TRBJ1-1; 7 nucleotides agree with TRBD1. V gave up 7 bases and J gave up 0 bases; unmatched junction bases: 5. This CDR3 comprises 14 residues. Germline loops: CDR1 MNHNY, CDR2 SVGAGI (reference sequence). The CDR3 loop reads CASKGGGMNTEAFF. The CDR3 nucleotides read TGTGCCAGCAAAGGGGGCGGTATGAACACTGAAGCTTTCTTT.

This clone has only a few counts. V usage is TRBV15 and J usage is TRBJ1-5; D not resolved. The germline V gene encodes CDR1 LNHNV and CDR2 YYDKDF (reference sequence). Trimming cost V 8 bases and J 1 base, with 9 bases left between them. The CDR3 is 13 amino acids. CDR3 nucleotide sequence: TGTGCCACCTCGGCTGGAAGCAATCAGCCCCAGCATTTT. Its translation is CATSAGSNQPQHF. Supplemented by reference TRBV15 and TRBJ1-5, the full variable domain reads DAMVIQNPRYQVTQFGKPVTLSCSQTLNHNVMYWYQQKSSQAPKLLFHYYDKDFNNEADTPDNFQSRRPNTSFCFLDIRSPGLGDTAMYLCATSAGSNQPQHFGDGTRLSIL.

The chain combines TRBV28 with TRBJ2-2; TRBD1 or TRBD2 may be the D gene (6 bases each). Germline V gene data show CDR1 as MDHEN and CDR2 as SYDVKM. The CDR3 loop spans 16 amino acids. Trimming took 5 bases from V and 8 from J, leaving 21 bases between them. The CDR3 nucleotides read TGTGCCAGCAGTCGAGACAGGAGGAGGGGGAGGGGGGAGCTGTTTTTT. The encoded protein is CASSRDRRRGRGELFF.

This chain joins TRBV19 and TRBJ1-4; D unclear. The V and J ends lost 1 base and 8 bases respectively, with 14 bases between them. The length of the CDR3 is 15 residues. Germline assignment: CDR1 LNHDA and CDR2 SQIVND (reference sequence). Here the CDR3 reads CASSIAGRAREKLFF. The CDR3 DNA reads TGTGCCAGTAGTATAGCGGGAAGGGCACGCGAAAAACTGTTTTTT.

The chain links TRBV27 to TRBJ2-3; D is ambiguous. Germline V gene data show CDR1 as MNHEY and CDR2 as SMNVEV (reference sequence). The CDR3 has 12 amino acids. V dropped 5 bases and J dropped 0 bases, with 3 bases sitting between them. The CDR3 loop is CASSLSTDTQYF. CDR3 sequence (DNA): TGTGCCAGCAGTCTCAGCACAGATACGCAGTATTTT.

The gene calls are TRBV6-5 and TRBJ2-7, with D hard to call. Germline V lookup: CDR1 MNHEY, CDR2 SVGAGI. Trimming pared 6 bases from V and 3 bases from J, leaving 15 bases between. The CDR3 covers 14 residues. CDR3 nucleotides: TGTGCCAGCAGCAACCTACTGGTATACTACGAGCAGTACTTC. It yields the protein CASSNLLVYYEQYF.

This clone was detected once. The chain carries TRBV5-1 and TRBJ1-1, with D uncertain. The CDR3 contains 13 residues. V lost 6 bases to trimming and J lost 2 bases, with 11 bases between them. The germline gives CDR1 SGHRS, CDR2 YFSETQ. CDR3 in DNA: TGCGCCAGCACCCCTTTCGGCAACACTGAAGCTTTCTTT. This codes for CASTPFGNTEAFF.

The V gene is TRBV2, the J gene TRBJ2-3; 8 bases line up with TRBD1. Per germline, CDR1 SNHLY and CDR2 FYNNEI. This CDR3 is built from 14 residues. The ends lost 2 bases at V and 3 bases at J; junction bases unmatched: 1. CDR3 protein: CASSEQGATDTQYF. DNA for the CDR3: TGTGCCAGCAGTGAACAGGGGGCTACAGATACGCAGTATTTT.

CDR3: CAWRPWGNTEAFF. The CDR3 nucleotides read TGTGCCTGGAGGCCCTGGGGAAACACTGAAGCTTTCTTT. The J gene is TRBJ1-1, the V gene TRBV30; D remains unclear. Germline CDR1 is GTSNPN and CDR2 is SVGIG (reference sequence). The CDR3 contains 13 residues. The V gene lost 3 bases and the J gene lost 2 bases, with 10 bases spanning the gap.

The chain joins TRBV7-3 to TRBJ2-7, with TRBD1 matching 10 bases. The CDR3 is made up of 14 amino acids. The trim removed 5 bases at V and 2 bases at J, leaving 3 bases unmatched. The germline CDR1 and CDR2 sequences are SGHTA and FQGTGA. The CDR3: CASSRDRGPYEQYF. For the CDR3, the DNA is TGTGCCAGCAGCAGAGACAGGGGGCCCTACGAGCAGTACTTC.

Judged by abundance, this clone is medium-sized. The chain recombines TRBV18 with TRBJ2-7, with 8 bases aligning to TRBD2. CDR3 length: 14 residues. V gave up 2 bases and J gave up 6 bases; unmatched junction bases: 6. Germline lookup yields CDR1 KGHSH and CDR2 LQKENI. The CDR3 spells CASSPGREGREQYF. Here the CDR3 DNA reads TGTGCCAGCTCACCAGGCCGGGAGGGCCGCGAGCAGTACTTC.